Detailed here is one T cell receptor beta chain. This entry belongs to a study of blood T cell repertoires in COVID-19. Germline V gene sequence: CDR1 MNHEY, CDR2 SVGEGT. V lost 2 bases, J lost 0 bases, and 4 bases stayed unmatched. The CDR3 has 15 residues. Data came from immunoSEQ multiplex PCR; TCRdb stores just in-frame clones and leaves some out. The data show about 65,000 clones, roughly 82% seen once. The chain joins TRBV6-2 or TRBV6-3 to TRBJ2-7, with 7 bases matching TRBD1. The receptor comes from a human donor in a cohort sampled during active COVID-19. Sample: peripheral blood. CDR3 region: CASSYRAGGSYEQYF. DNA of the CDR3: TGTGCCAGCAGTTACCGGGCAGGGGGCTCCTACGAGCAGTACTTC.